These 21 T cell receptor beta chains were sequenced from one sample in a study of a mutant IDH1 vaccine in newly diagnosed glioma. Repertoires were generated with immunoSEQ multiplex PCR, while TCRdb's copy carries only in-frame clones and drops some. This table has some 90,000 clones, roughly 80% appearing once. Time point: baseline, week 1 (first vaccination visit). Treatment denoted: pre-vaccination baseline after standard-of-care therapy. The sample here was PBMCs, taken from a glioma patient treated with radiotherapy, temozolomide or both. The receptor set was obtained from a middle-aged man with glioma. Some clones in this sample may be carry-over from other donors' samples.

The V and J genes are TRBV7-9 and TRBJ1-5; TRBD1 agrees at 7 bases. V was pared by 2 bases and J by 5 bases, with 3 bases of the junction left unmatched. The CDR3 runs to 14 residues. Germline-derived CDR1 and CDR2 are SEHNR and FQNEAQ (reference sequence). This CDR3 reads CASSLQGEHQPQHF. The CDR3 region has the DNA TGTGCCAGCAGCTTACAGGGGGAGCATCAGCCCCAGCATTTT. The complete variable domain, with remaining parts taken from reference TRBV7-9 and TRBJ1-5, reads DTGVSQNPRHKITKRGQNVTFRCDPISEHNRLYWYRQTLGQGPEFLTYFQNEAQLEKSRLLSDRFSAERPKGSFSTLEIQRTEQGDSAMYLCASSLQGEHQPQHFGDGTRLSIL.

This clone showed up just once. This chain joins TRBV7-9 and TRBJ2-7, with 16 bases lining up with TRBD2. The CDR3 consists of 18 residues. With V trimmed by 6 bases and J by 5 bases, 13 bases remained unmatched. Germline V gene lookup returns CDR1 SEHNR and CDR2 FQNEAQ (reference sequence). As DNA, the CDR3 is TGTGCCAGCAGTCATAACCTCGGGACTAGCGGGGGGGCCCACGAGCAGTACTTC. Translation gives CASSHNLGTSGGAHEQYF.

CDR3 coding DNA: TGTGCCAGCAGTTACTCAGCGTACTTGGGCTACGAGCAGTACTTC. It translates to CASSYSAYLGYEQYF. The chain combines TRBV6-5 with TRBJ2-7, with D unclear. Trimming stripped 0 bases from V and 3 bases from J, with 12 bases between. There are 15 residues in the CDR3. The germline V gene encodes CDR1 MNHEY and CDR2 SVGAGI.

This clone was detected only a few times. This sequence joins TRBV19 and TRBJ1-1, with a weak D call TRBD1 (5 bases). Germline lookup yields CDR1 LNHDA and CDR2 SQIVND (reference sequence). Trimming removed 3 bases from V and 7 bases from J, with 12 bases in between. This CDR3 is 13 amino acids long. The CDR3 loop reads CASSMSKGREAFF. The DNA for the CDR3 is TGTGCCAGTAGTATGTCTAAGGGGCGTGAAGCTTTCTTT.

This sequence joins TRBV4-1 and TRBJ1-4, with 8 bases identical to TRBD1. This CDR3 contains 15 residues. V lost 2 bases, J lost 7 bases, and 6 bases stayed unmatched. The germline CDR1 and CDR2 sequences are MGHRA and YSYEKL. The DNA of the CDR3 is TGCGCCAGCAGCCAACCCGGGACAGGTAGTGAAAAACTGTTTTTT. Its translation is CASSQPGTGSEKLFF.

This sequence joins TRBV2 and TRBJ1-5; D is ambiguous. Germline V gene lookup returns CDR1 SNHLY and CDR2 FYNNEI. The ends were cut back, 2 bases at V and 5 bases at J, with 7 bases in the middle. This CDR3 is 13 amino acids long. CDR3: CASSENGDQPQHF. The CDR3 bases are TGTGCCAGCAGTGAAAACGGGGATCAGCCCCAGCATTTT.

V usage is TRBV6-5 and J usage is TRBJ1-5; TRBD1 might be the D (5 bases). V was trimmed by 2 bases and J by 10 bases, leaving 15 bases between them. This CDR3 region has 14 residues. CDR1 MNHEY and CDR2 SVGAGI come from the germline V gene. This chain's CDR3 is CASSYDPGRGPQHF. The CDR3 region has the DNA TGTGCCAGCAGTTACGACCCAGGGCGTGGACCCCAGCATTTT.

The rearrangement joins TRBV7-9 to TRBJ2-7, with D possibly being TRBD2 (5 bases). V lost 1 base to trimming and J lost 4 bases, with 11 bases between them. The V gene's germline CDR1 is SEHNR and CDR2 FQNEAQ (reference sequence). This CDR3 region has 14 residues. CDR3 bases: TGTGCCAGCAGCTTAGACCACGGGGATTACGAGCAGTACTTC. Protein sequence: CASSLDHGDYEQYF. The entire variable domain, with the rest obtained from reference TRBV7-9 and TRBJ2-7, is as follows: DTGVSQNPRHKITKRGQNVTFRCDPISEHNRLYWYRQTLGQGPEFLTYFQNEAQLEKSRLLSDRFSAERPKGSFSTLEIQRTEQGDSAMYLCASSLDHGDYEQYFGPGTRLTVT.

The chain joins TRBV6-5 to TRBJ1-2; D gene uncertain. The CDR3 length is 14 residues. V was cut by 4 bases and J by 3 bases, with 12 bases left in between. Per the germline V gene, CDR1 is MNHEY and CDR2 is SVGAGI. The CDR3: CASSFRVRDYGYTF. CDR3 in DNA: TGTGCCAGCAGTTTCCGTGTGAGGGACTATGGCTACACCTTC.

The chain combines TRBV2 with TRBJ1-5, with D perhaps matching TRBD1 (6 bases). CDR1 is SNHLY, CDR2 FYNNEI, per germline. Trimming took 4 bases from V and 7 from J, leaving 17 bases between them. The CDR3 is 15 residues long. CDR3 DNA sequence: TGTGCCAGCAGTGCAACAGGGTGGGGGGGGCAGCCCCAGCATTTT. It encodes CASSATGWGGQPQHF.

The chain couples TRBV2 to TRBJ1-4, with D perhaps matching TRBD1 (5 bases). Trimming shortened V by 4 bases and J by 8 bases, and 17 bases separated the two germline ends. This CDR3 spans 15 amino acids. Per the germline V gene, CDR1 is SNHLY and CDR2 is FYNNEI. The CDR3 region is CASSGIGVGDEKLFF. The CDR3 nucleotides are TGTGCCAGCAGTGGAATCGGGGTCGGGGACGAAAAACTGTTTTTT.

This clone is a singleton in its sample. The chain uses TRBV7-8 and TRBJ2-7, with TRBD1 matching 11 bases. Trimming cost V 5 bases and J 0 bases; bases outside gene matches: 9. Germline CDR1 reads SGHVS; CDR2 reads FQNEAQ. There are 17 residues in the CDR3. CDR3 sequence (DNA): TGTGCCAGCAGCGTTGGACAGGGGGCTCCCAGCTCCTACGAGCAGTACTTC. This sequence encodes CASSVGQGAPSSYEQYF.

The genes are TRBV6-5 and TRBJ1-3; D is ambiguous. The V and J ends lost 0 bases and 0 bases respectively, with 9 bases between them. Germline values: CDR1 MNHEY, CDR2 SVGAGI. CDR3 size: 16 residues. The CDR3 spells CASSYSIGRSGNTIYF. The CDR3 DNA reads as TGTGCCAGCAGTTACTCGATAGGACGCTCTGGAAACACCATATATTTT.

V gene TRBV19 combines with J gene TRBJ1-5, with D tentatively TRBD1 (5 bases). V gave up 0 bases and J gave up 3 bases, with 9 bases separating them. CDR3 length: 15 residues. Germline values: CDR1 LNHDA, CDR2 SQIVND (reference sequence). CDR3 region: CASSIDPGFNQPQHF. DNA of the CDR3: TGTGCCAGTAGTATAGACCCAGGGTTCAATCAGCCCCAGCATTTT. The full variable domain, completed using reference TRBV19 and TRBJ1-5, is DGGITQSPKYLFRKEGQNVTLSCEQNLNHDAMYWYRQDPGQGLRLIYYSQIVNDFQKGDIAEGYSVSREKKESFPLTVTSAQKNPTAFYLCASSIDPGFNQPQHFGDGTRLSIL.

The V call is TRBV5-1, the J call TRBJ1-4; D is perhaps TRBD1 (6 bases). V lost 10 bases and J lost 4, with 20 bases in between. This CDR3 is 15 amino acids long. Germline V lookup: CDR1 SGHRS, CDR2 YFSETQ. CDR3 region: CALDRRSTNNEKLFF. The CDR3, as DNA: TGCGCCTTAGACAGGAGATCGACGAATAATGAAAAACTGTTTTTT. The whole variable domain, remainder taken from reference TRBV5-1 and TRBJ1-4, is KAGVTQTPRYLIKTRGQQVTLSCSPISGHRSVSWYQQTPGQGLQFLFEYFSETQRNKGNFPGRFSGRQFSNSRSEMNVSTLELGDSALYLCALDRRSTNNEKLFFGSGTQLSVL.

The genes are TRBV6-5 and TRBJ1-1; D unclear. CDR1 is MNHEY and CDR2 is SVGAGI in the germline V gene. The CDR3 is 15 residues long. Trimming left V 0 bases short and J 0 bases short, with 8 bases between. Here the CDR3 reads CASSYSDGLNTEAFF. CDR3 bases: TGTGCCAGCAGTTACTCGGACGGTTTGAACACTGAAGCTTTCTTT.

The CDR3 protein is CASSPPEAGTEAFF. The CDR3 coding sequence is TGTGCCAGCAGTCCCCCCGAGGCGGGCACTGAAGCTTTCTTT. This chain uses TRBV27 with TRBJ1-1; D is unresolved. Germline values: CDR1 MNHEY, CDR2 SMNVEV (reference sequence). V lost 5 bases and J lost 4, with 14 bases in between. This CDR3 region has 14 residues.

The sample holds a few counts of this clone. The rearrangement joins TRBV10-1 to TRBJ2-1, with D perhaps being TRBD1 or TRBD2 (6 bases each). V was shortened by 5 bases and J by 10 bases, with 21 bases between the two germline ends. The CDR3 is 15 residues long. Germline CDR1 is WNHNN and CDR2 is SYGVQD (reference sequence). CDR3 sequence reads: CASSPAGSPGGEQFF. CDR3 in DNA: TGCGCCAGCAGTCCTGCGGGGTCCCCCGGGGGCGAGCAGTTCTTC.

The rearrangement uses TRBV6-5 and TRBJ2-6; D might be TRBD1 (5 bases). Trimming cost V 2 bases and J 0 bases, with 5 bases left between them. Germline lookup yields CDR1 MNHEY and CDR2 SVGAGI. The CDR3 is 15 amino acids. Written as DNA, the CDR3 is TGTGCCAGCAGTTACGACAGCTCTGGGGCCAACGTCCTGACTTTC. This translates into CASSYDSSGANVLTF.

This chain uses TRBV5-1 with TRBJ2-7; tentatively, D is TRBD2 (5 bases). V dropped 0 bases and J dropped 2 bases, with 9 bases sitting between them. In germline, CDR1 is SGHRS, CDR2 YFSETQ. The length of the CDR3 is 14 residues. The CDR3 region has the DNA TGCGCCAGCAGCTTGGACGGGGTGACCTACGAGCAGTACTTC. Translated, it gives CASSLDGVTYEQYF.

This clone has only one observation. The CDR3 here is CASSLQVNTEAFF. DNA for the CDR3: TGTGCCAGCAGTTTACAGGTGAACACTGAAGCTTTCTTT. The chain has TRBV2 and TRBJ1-1, with a tentative D call TRBD1 (5 bases). V was clipped by 5 bases and J by 0 bases, with 7 bases between them. The CDR3 runs 13 residues. The germline gives CDR1 SNHLY, CDR2 FYNNEI.